These 17 T cell receptor beta chains originate from one sample sequenced in a study of quantifying T cell responses using KT2 cells. At the level of the study: RNA was reverse transcribed with TCR alpha and beta constant-region primers.

A single-stranded UMI oligo with SP2 sequence was ligated to cDNA 3' ends. The first PCR ran 3 to 5 cycles with an equimolar RC1.1 and RC1.2 beta primer mix. From the UMI-ligation and nested PCR reads, TCRdb called clonotypes with MiXCR, one entry per CDR3 protein. The data contain about 33,000 distinct CDR3 sequences, 9% to 12% of them singletons. Sequenced input: PBMCs spiked with cells of the T cell clone KT2. Source of these receptors: a human donor.

The V gene is TRBV28, the J gene TRBJ2-5; 11 bases line up with TRBD2. The V gene's germline CDR1 is MDHEN and CDR2 SYDVKM. The CDR3 loop spans 22 amino acids. Germline trimming cut 7 bases from V and 5 bases from J; bases unmatched to any gene: 30. CDR3 sequence: CASTPHGVGGRRLAGSGETQYF. In DNA, the CDR3 is TGTGCCAGCACCCCCCATGGGGTCGGGGGCCGTAGACTAGCGGGGTCAGGGGAGACCCAGTACTTC.

J is TRBJ2-5 and V is TRBV29-1; 10 positions agree with TRBD2. This CDR3 region has 13 residues. Germline trimming cut 2 bases from V and 5 bases from J; bases unmatched to any gene: 2. Germline CDR1 SQVTM, CDR2 ANQGSEA. The CDR3 nucleotides are TGCAGCGTTGAACTAGCGGGAGCCGAGACCCAGTACTTC. Protein sequence: CSVELAGAETQYF.

The sample holds many counts of this clonotype. This sequence joins TRBV4-3 and TRBJ2-1; D unresolved. Germline CDR1 LGHNA, CDR2 YSLEER. The CDR3 is 14 amino acids. V lost 5 bases and J lost 7, with 15 bases in between. CDR3 sequence reads: CASSAPHRRNEQFF. Written as DNA, the CDR3 is TGCGCCAGCAGCGCCCCCCACCGTAGGAATGAGCAGTTCTTC.

This clonotype was observed a handful of times. This chain links TRBV6-2 or TRBV6-3 with TRBJ2-2; 8 bases match TRBD1. V dropped 5 bases and J dropped 6; count of bases not matched to a gene: 2. This CDR3 comprises 13 residues. Germline lookup yields CDR1 MNHEY and CDR2 SVGEGT. The CDR3 spells CASSPDRAGELFF. DNA of the CDR3: TGTGCCAGCAGTCCGGACAGGGCCGGGGAGCTGTTTTTT.

At least ten counts were recorded for this clonotype. The V call is TRBV29-1, the J call TRBJ1-1; D is uncertain. Trimming shortened V by 4 bases and J by 3 bases, and 15 bases separated the two germline ends. The CDR3 has 14 amino acids. Germline CDR1 reads SQVTM; CDR2 reads ANQGSEA. The CDR3 loop is CSVGGGVYDTEAFF. The CDR3 nucleotides read TGCAGCGTTGGGGGAGGAGTATATGACACTGAAGCTTTCTTT.

This clonotype occurred many times. The chain couples TRBV12-3 or TRBV12-4 to TRBJ1-4, with 7 bases fitting TRBD1. The CDR3 totals 14 residues. Trimming removed 4 bases from V and 6 bases from J; junction bases left unmatched: 5. The CDR3 reads CASSSGTVYEKLFF. Written as DNA, the CDR3 is TGTGCCAGCAGTTCCGGGACAGTTTATGAAAAACTGTTTTTT.

The chain uses TRBV28 and TRBJ1-6; D is perhaps TRBD1 (6 bases). The V end lost 6 bases, the J end lost 7 bases, and 13 bases lay between the germline ends. The CDR3 spans 14 residues. Germline loops: CDR1 MDHEN, CDR2 SYDVKM. This chain's CDR3 is CASRNRVANSPLHF. In DNA form, the CDR3 reads TGTGCCAGCAGGAACAGGGTAGCCAATTCACCCCTCCACTTT.

This clonotype was observed a few times. This chain connects TRBV12-3 or TRBV12-4 to TRBJ1-4; D not resolved. CDR3 size: 14 residues. The V end was cut by 6 bases, the J end by 0 bases, with 8 bases between. For the CDR3, the DNA is TGTGCCAGCAGCTTCGGGGCAACTAATGAAAAACTGTTTTTT. Amino acids: CASSFGATNEKLFF.

The genes are TRBV5-6 and TRBJ2-1, with TRBD2 matching over 8 bases. Germline-derived CDR1 and CDR2 are SGHDT and YYEEEE. The CDR3 is 15 residues long. With 2 bases clipped from V and 8 bases from J, the junction kept 9 bases outside the gene matches. CDR3 bases: TGTGCCAGCAGCTTTACGGGGGGGGGTTGGCATGAGCAGTTCTTC. This encodes CASSFTGGGWHEQFF.

This clonotype was counted a few times. The CDR3 loop reads CASSFGRTGELFF. The CDR3 coding sequence is TGTGCCAGCAGTTTTGGGCGGACCGGGGAGCTGTTTTTT. The V call is TRBV12-3 or TRBV12-4, the J call TRBJ2-2; D gene unclear. This CDR3 comprises 13 residues. V was trimmed by 3 bases and J by 5 bases, leaving 7 bases between them.

V usage is TRBV18 and J usage is TRBJ1-4; 9 bases line up with TRBD1. V shed 3 bases and J 7 bases; nucleotides not matched to a gene: 0. The CDR3 has 13 residues. Germline V gives CDR1 KGHSH, CDR2 LQKENI. For the CDR3, the DNA is TGTGCCAGCTCACCGGACAGGGGTGAAAAACTGTTTTTT. Its protein is CASSPDRGEKLFF.

This clonotype was recorded at least ten times. The chain uses TRBV5-1 and TRBJ2-7; D gene ambiguous. Germline V lookup: CDR1 SGHRS, CDR2 YFSETQ. V was shortened by 4 bases and J by 2 bases, with 13 bases between the two germline ends. The CDR3 loop spans 14 amino acids. CDR3 residues: CASSPSGRTYEQYF. CDR3 nucleotide sequence: TGCGCCAGCAGCCCCTCCGGGCGGACCTACGAGCAGTACTTC.

The table lists this clonotype with many counts. The V call is TRBV20-1, the J call TRBJ1-1; D is unresolved. The CDR3 totals 14 residues. CDR1 DFQATT and CDR2 SNEGSKA come from the germline V gene (reference sequence). With 2 bases removed from V and 1 base from J, the gap between germline ends came to 11 bases. The DNA of the CDR3 is TGCAGTGCTAGAAGGGCAGGATCGAACACTGAAGCTTTCTTT. It encodes CSARRAGSNTEAFF.

This sequence joins TRBV5-1 and TRBJ2-3; D is undetermined. V lost 0 bases to trimming and J lost 0 bases, with 8 bases between them. Per the germline V gene, CDR1 is SGHRS and CDR2 is YFSETQ. This CDR3 comprises 15 residues. In nucleotides, the CDR3 is TGCGCCAGCAGCTTGGCCGGCAGCAGCACAGATACGCAGTATTTT. Its protein is CASSLAGSSTDTQYF.

This clonotype came up a few times. The chain is built from TRBV6-2 or TRBV6-3 and TRBJ2-5; TRBD2 matches at 9 bases. Trimming removed 7 bases from V and 3 bases from J; junction bases left unmatched: 12. The CDR3 is 16 amino acids. Germline V gene data show CDR1 as MNHEY and CDR2 as SVGEGT. The CDR3 DNA reads as TGTGCCAGCAATAGAAACGGACTAGCGAGTAAAGAGACCCAGTACTTC. Protein: CASNRNGLASKETQYF.

This clonotype was detected only a few times. V usage is TRBV20-1 and J usage is TRBJ1-2, with 12 bases lining up with TRBD1. CDR1 DFQATT and CDR2 SNEGSKA come from the germline V gene (reference sequence). Unmatched junction bases numbered 12, after V lost 6 bases and J lost 7 bases. There are 15 residues in the CDR3. The CDR3, as DNA: TGCAGTGCCCTAAATAGACAGGGACAGGGGGCTGGCTACACCTTC. Encoded protein: CSALNRQGQGAGYTF.

The chain couples TRBV7-3 to TRBJ2-3; tentative D call: TRBD2 (6 bases). In germline, CDR1 is SGHTA, CDR2 FQGTGA. Trimming removed 1 base at V and 0 bases at J, with 14 bases between. The CDR3 runs to 17 residues. CDR3 nucleotides: TGTGCCAGCAGCTTAAGCGGGGTGCCCCGTAGCACAGATACGCAGTATTTT. Its translation: CASSLSGVPRSTDTQYF.